This TCR beta chain was obtained from a study of T-cell reconstitution after alpha-beta-depleted transplantation in children. This clonotype occurred once. Its antigen is currently unknown. With 0 bases clipped from V and 2 bases from J, the junction kept 7 bases outside the gene matches. CDR3 length: 17 residues. CDR1 is DFQATT and CDR2 is SNEGSKA in the germline V gene (reference sequence). During its preparation, the TCRbeta library received unique molecular identifiers. TCRdb independently ran MiXCR on the PCR reads; one entry per CDR3 protein. The profile shows approximately 1,000,000 distinct CDR3 sequences, about 31% of them singletons. Broader study findings: Where some patients showed high TCRbeta diversity at day 60, it came from recipient T cells and thymic progenitors that had survived. T-cell counts and diversity at one year post-transplant came mainly from newly produced T cells. The study reportedly traced alpha-beta T cells about two months after transplant to several hundred expanded graft clones.

The chain carries TRBV20-1 and TRBJ2-6; 7 bases agree with TRBD1. The sample in question was PBMCs, mostly from graft donor cells, obtained 360 days after TCRalphabeta/CD19-depleted stem cell transplant. This clonotype was sampled from a boy in the first two years of life who had a stem cell transplant for SCID, so the T cells may come from the graft donor. The CDR3 protein is CSAREDRTGPGANVLTF. The CDR3 DNA reads TGCAGTGCTAGAGAAGACAGGACAGGACCTGGGGCCAACGTCCTGACTTTC.